This entry lists 14 T cell receptor beta chains sequenced from one sample in a study of T cells in pancreatic ductal adenocarcinoma. Sequencing used immunoSEQ multiplex PCR; TCRdb keeps in-frame clones, though not all of them. The sample contains 97,000 or so clones, about 96% of which appear only once. Selected pancreatic ductal adenocarcinoma patients had undergone surgery without neoadjuvant therapy. Sample: PBMCs. The receptors originated from a human donor with pancreatic ductal adenocarcinoma.

In this sample, this clone turned up once. This chain links TRBV6-1 with TRBJ2-6, with 11 bases fitting TRBD1. This CDR3 has 19 amino acids. With V trimmed by 4 bases and J by 0 bases, 8 bases remained unmatched. Germline CDR1 is MNHNS and CDR2 is SASEGT. CDR3 loop: CASSALPGTGGSGANVLTF. The CDR3 nucleotides read TGTGCCAGCAGTGCCCTCCCCGGGACAGGGGGCTCTGGGGCCAACGTCCTGACTTTC.

The J gene is TRBJ1-1, the V gene TRBV29-1; unclear D gene. Germline V gene lookup returns CDR1 SQVTM and CDR2 ANQGSEA. The CDR3 loop spans 14 amino acids. Trimming cost V 7 bases and J 4 bases, with 19 bases left between them. CDR3 bases: TGCAGCGCAGGACGTGGGGAGGTGGGCACTGAAGCTTTCTTT. Translated: CSAGRGEVGTEAFF.

The J gene is TRBJ1-1, the V gene TRBV2, with D maybe TRBD1 (6 bases). The CDR3 sequence is 15 residues long. Per germline, CDR1 SNHLY and CDR2 FYNNEI. V was trimmed by 6 bases and J by 2 bases, leaving 16 bases between them. DNA of the CDR3: TGTGCCAGCAGGCATGGGAGGGGGGCAAACACTGAAGCTTTCTTT. Protein: CASRHGRGANTEAFF.

The chain carries TRBV28 and TRBJ2-7; perhaps TRBD2 as D (5 bases). This CDR3 region has 13 residues. V was shortened by 11 bases and J by 0 bases, with 14 bases between the two germline ends. Per germline, CDR1 MDHEN and CDR2 SYDVKM. The CDR3 reads CASGNGYSYEQYF. Written as DNA, the CDR3 is TGTGCCTCCGGGAACGGGTACTCCTACGAGCAGTACTTC.

This sequence joins TRBV7-3 and TRBJ2-2; D perhaps matches TRBD2 (6 bases). Trimming cost V 8 bases and J 7 bases, with 23 bases left between them. In germline, CDR1 is SGHTA, CDR2 FQGTGA. There are 16 residues in the CDR3. The CDR3 sequence is CASGPNSGTRSGELFF. CDR3 DNA: TGTGCCAGCGGACCAAACTCCGGGACTCGCAGCGGGGAGCTGTTTTTT.

CDR3 region: CSVEANYEQYF. The CDR3 DNA is TGCAGCGTTGAAGCCAACTACGAGCAGTACTTC. The genes are TRBV29-1 and TRBJ2-7; D unclear. The CDR3 contains 11 residues. V shed 1 base and J shed 3 bases, with 4 bases lying between them. The germline V gene has CDR1 SQVTM and CDR2 ANQGSEA.

The CDR3 loop is CSASDGGEQYF. CDR3 nucleotide sequence: TGCAGTGCTAGTGACGGGGGTGAGCAGTACTTC. The V and J genes are TRBV20-1 and TRBJ2-7; the D gene is possibly TRBD2 (6 bases). The CDR3 runs 11 residues. V gave up 3 bases and J gave up 7 bases, with 10 bases separating them. The germline V gene has CDR1 DFQATT and CDR2 SNEGSKA (reference sequence).

The genes are TRBV7-2 and TRBJ2-3, with TRBD1 as a possible D gene (6 bases). Germline CDR1 SGHTA, CDR2 FQGNSA. This CDR3 spans 16 amino acids. Trimming stripped 2 bases from V and 1 base from J, with 13 bases between. The CDR3 bases are TGTGCCAGCAGCTTATTGGGGGCATCTCGCACAGATACGCAGTATTTT. Translation gives CASSLLGASRTDTQYF. Supplemented by reference TRBV7-2 and TRBJ2-3, the full variable domain reads GAGVSQSPSNKVTEKGKDVELRCDPISGHTALYWYRQSLGQGLEFLIYFQGNSAPDKSGLPSDRFSAERTGGSVSTLTIQRTQQEDSAVYLCASSLLGASRTDTQYFGPGTRLTVL.

The chain carries TRBV4-1 and TRBJ2-4; D might be TRBD1 (6 bases). This CDR3 region has 16 residues. Germline V gives CDR1 MGHRA, CDR2 YSYEKL. Trimming removed 2 bases from V and 1 base from J, with 12 bases in between. The CDR3 reads CASSQNREKAKNIQYF. The CDR3 nucleotides are TGCGCCAGCAGCCAAAACAGGGAAAAGGCCAAAAACATTCAGTACTTC.

This chain links TRBV7-2 with TRBJ2-7, with 7 nucleotides matching TRBD1. This CDR3 region has 15 residues. V lost 5 bases and J lost 2; bases outside the gene matches: 9. The V gene's germline CDR1 is SGHTA and CDR2 FQGNSA. In DNA, the CDR3 is TGTGCCAGCAGCCCAGCAGCCGGGACAGCCTACGAGCAGTACTTC. Translation: CASSPAAGTAYEQYF.

The chain recombines TRBV19 with TRBJ1-4; D is undetermined. CDR3 length: 17 residues. Trimming removed 5 bases at V and 4 bases at J, with 20 bases between. Germline CDR1 and CDR2: LNHDA and SQIVND (reference sequence). CDR3 bases: TGTGCCAGTAGTTCGGACGGGAGCCTCCTTTTTAATGAAAAACTGTTTTTT. This encodes CASSSDGSLLFNEKLFF.

The V gene is TRBV4-3, the J gene TRBJ2-2; 9 bases are a match to TRBD2. The CDR3 has 18 amino acids. V gave up 3 bases and J gave up 7 bases; unmatched junction bases: 15. Looked up from germline, CDR1 is LGHNA and CDR2 is YSLEER. CDR3 in amino acids: CASSHILAGPPPFGELFF. In DNA form, the CDR3 reads TGCGCCAGCAGCCACATTCTAGCGGGACCTCCTCCATTCGGGGAGCTGTTTTTT.

V and J are TRBV28 and TRBJ2-7; no definite D call. The CDR3 length is 13 residues. Germline V gene sequence: CDR1 MDHEN, CDR2 SYDVKM. Trimming took off 5 bases at V and 7 bases at J, with 15 bases between the two ends. The CDR3 sequence: CASSPWAASEQYF. The CDR3 nucleotides are TGTGCCAGCAGTCCCTGGGCAGCAAGTGAGCAGTACTTC.

The genes are TRBV19 and TRBJ2-2; 7 bases align to TRBD2. Unmatched junction bases numbered 1, after V lost 3 bases and J lost 9 bases. Germline CDR1 and CDR2: LNHDA and SQIVND (reference sequence). The CDR3 spans 12 residues. CDR3 region: CASSMREWELFF. The CDR3 nucleotides are TGTGCCAGTAGTATGCGGGAGTGGGAGCTGTTTTTT.